The rows below give T cell receptor beta chains drawn from one sample of a study of CD8+ T cells in alopecia areata. Some clones are missing from TCRdb's copy, which holds only in-frame ones; the method was immunoSEQ multiplex PCR. The sample comprises about 140,000 clones, about 86% of which are singletons, and about 12% rests with the top ten. This specimen consisted of CD8+ T cells sorted from blood, obtained at week 4, from a patient treated with tofacitinib. Source of these receptors: a human donor with alopecia areata. Each CDR3 is given with its conserved first and last residue. D genes are given only for firm matches. The size entry is marked missing in some rows and otherwise reads once, few, many or a size class.

>NA|TRBD2|TRBV11-1|TRBJ2-5
TGTGCCAGCAGCTTATTGCCGGGGGGAGAGACCCAGTACTTC
CASSLLPGGETQYF
>NA|TRBD2|TRBV25-1|TRBJ2-5
TGTGCCAGCAGTGAAAGTCGGGGGGGTTGGGAGACCCAGTACTTC
CASSESRGGWETQYF
>once|NA|TRBV9|TRBJ2-1
TGTGCCAGCAGCGGACAGTACAATGAGCAGTTCTTC
CASSGQYNEQFF
>NA|NA|TRBV6-6|TRBJ2-7
TGTGCCAGCAGCCCTCCGGAACACTACGAGCAGTACTTC
CASSPPEHYEQYF
>NA|NA|TRBV11-2|TRBJ2-7
TGTGCCAGCGGGACATACTCCTACGAGCAGTACTTC
CASGTYSYEQYF
>NA|NA|TRBV4-2|TRBJ1-6
TGTGCCAGCAGCCAGTCTAATTCACCCCTCCACTTT
CASSQSNSPLHF
>NA|NA|TRBV9|TRBJ2-1
TGTGCCAGCAGCCGTGGCGGAAGCTCCTACAATGAGCAGTTCTTC
CASSRGGSSYNEQFF
>NA|TRBD1|TRBV29-1|TRBJ1-1
TGCAGCGTTGAAGATCTCACAGGGGCGGACACTGAAGCTTTCTTT
CSVEDLTGADTEAFF
>NA|TRBD1|TRBV2|TRBJ1-5
TGTGCCAGCAGGACAGGGGGTAGTCAGCCCCAGCATTTT
CASRTGGSQPQHF
>NA|TRBD2|TRBV27|TRBJ2-3
TGTGCCAGCAGTTTATCGGCGGGGGTGAGCACAGATACGCAGTATTTT
CASSLSAGVSTDTQYF